The 32 T cell receptor beta chains listed next were all sequenced from one sample in a study of blood T cell repertoires in COVID-19. The method was immunoSEQ multiplex PCR; TCRdb's version includes in-frame clones alone and lacks a portion of them. Here the sample spans fewer than 500,000 clones, just over 85% being singletons. The sample comprised peripheral blood. The receptors shown here come from a woman in her twenties or thirties with active or convalescent COVID-19.

This chain joins TRBV7-9 and TRBJ2-2; 7 bases agree with TRBD1. The V gene end was trimmed by 5 bases and the J gene end by 3 bases; junction bases not matched to a gene: 3. This CDR3 is 14 amino acids long. The V gene's germline CDR1 is SEHNR and CDR2 FQNEAQ (reference sequence). CDR3 nucleotides: TGTGCCAGCAGCACCACAGGGGACACCGGGGAGCTGTTTTTT. It translates to CASSTTGDTGELFF.

As for this clone: Different DNA sequences within this sample yield the same CDR3. The chain couples TRBV6-5 to TRBJ2-1, with D possibly matching TRBD2 (5 bases). V gave up 8 bases and J gave up 7 bases, with 12 bases separating them. The CDR3 is 12 amino acids. CDR1 is MNHEY, CDR2 SVGAGI, per germline. CDR3 loop: CASSPGGNEQFF. The CDR3 coding sequence is TGTGCCAGCTCCCCCGGCGGGAATGAGCAGTTCTTC.

V usage is TRBV11-2 and J usage is TRBJ2-5; perhaps TRBD1 as D (6 bases). V lost 3 bases and J 4 bases, leaving 15 bases between the germline ends. This CDR3 has 15 residues. Per germline, CDR1 SGHAT and CDR2 FQNNGV. DNA of the CDR3: TGTGCCAGCAGCTTGTACAGGGCTGTTGGAGAGACCCAGTACTTC. Translating it yields CASSLYRAVGETQYF.

The CDR3 DNA follows: TGTGCCTGGACCCCGGACAGTCACTCTGGAAACACCATATATTTT. This translates into CAWTPDSHSGNTIYF. The chain combines TRBV30 with TRBJ1-3; TRBD1 is a possible D gene (6 bases). There are 15 residues in the CDR3. The V gene lost 4 bases and the J gene lost 0 bases, with 13 bases spanning the gap. CDR1 GTSNPN and CDR2 SVGIG come from the germline V gene (reference sequence).

This clone has only one observation. The chain combines TRBV5-1 with TRBJ1-2; no clear D. Trimming pared 6 bases from V and 6 bases from J, leaving 12 bases between. The germline V gene encodes CDR1 SGHRS and CDR2 YFSETQ. The CDR3 spans 12 residues. The CDR3 nucleotides are TGCGCCAGCATCGGGGAGGGCCATGGCTACACCTTC. Its protein is CASIGEGHGYTF.

This sequence joins TRBV9 and TRBJ2-3; D possibly corresponds to TRBD2 (5 bases). The CDR3 covers 18 residues. V was trimmed by 0 bases and J by 0 bases, leaving 17 bases between them. Germline loops: CDR1 SGDLS, CDR2 YYNGEE. The CDR3 here is CASSVVPGSTSSTDTQYF. DNA of the CDR3: TGTGCCAGCAGCGTAGTGCCGGGGTCGACTTCTAGCACAGATACGCAGTATTTT.

The chain joins TRBV6-5 to TRBJ2-5, with D unclear. The ends were cut back, 2 bases at V and 3 bases at J, with 10 bases in the middle. Per germline, CDR1 MNHEY and CDR2 SVGAGI. This CDR3 spans 14 amino acids. As DNA, the CDR3 is TGTGCCAGCAGTTACGGGTCTAGTGAAGAGACCCAGTACTTC. This gives the protein CASSYGSSEETQYF.

This chain joins TRBV2 and TRBJ1-1; D not resolved. The CDR3 spans 13 residues. CDR1 SNHLY and CDR2 FYNNEI come from the germline V gene. Trimming pared 2 bases from V and 3 bases from J, leaving 7 bases between. The CDR3 nucleotides are TGTGCCAGCAGTGAACGAGGGTACACTGAAGCTTTCTTT. It codes for CASSERGYTEAFF.

The chain uses TRBV6-5 and TRBJ2-5, with TRBD1 as a possible D gene (5 bases). The CDR3 has 13 residues. Per germline, CDR1 MNHEY and CDR2 SVGAGI. The V end was cut by 5 bases, the J end by 7 bases, with 14 bases between. Here the CDR3 reads CASSPQVDGTQYF. CDR3 bases: TGTGCCAGCAGTCCACAGGTAGATGGGACCCAGTACTTC.

The gene calls are TRBV15 and TRBJ2-1; no definite D call. CDR1 and CDR2 (germline): LNHNV, YYDKDF (reference sequence). V lost 1 base and J lost 3, with 4 bases in between. This CDR3 spans 13 amino acids. The CDR3, as DNA: TGTGCCACCAGCAGAGCCTACTACAATGAGCAGTTCTTC. It specifies CATSRAYYNEQFF.

V is TRBV7-9 and J is TRBJ2-3; 11 bases align to TRBD2. The CDR3 consists of 18 residues. V shed 6 bases and J 2 bases; nucleotides not matched to a gene: 13. Germline loops: CDR1 SEHNR, CDR2 FQNEAQ (reference sequence). The CDR3 reads CASSSWRASGGPTDTQYF. The DNA of the CDR3 is TGTGCCAGCAGTTCCTGGCGGGCTAGCGGGGGGCCCACAGATACGCAGTATTTT.

V and J are TRBV24-1 and TRBJ2-1; maybe TRBD1 (5 bases). The CDR3 covers 13 residues. Germline V CDR1 and CDR2: KGHDR, SFDVKD. V was cut by 5 bases and J by 5 bases, with 9 bases left in between. This CDR3 is CATSADTNNEQFF. The CDR3 DNA follows: TGTGCCACCAGTGCGGACACCAACAATGAGCAGTTCTTC.

The sample holds many counts of this clone. The chain employs TRBV4-1 and TRBJ2-7; D uncertain. The CDR3 consists of 16 residues. Trimming left V 1 base short and J 6 bases short, with 19 bases between. CDR1 and CDR2 (germline): MGHRA, YSYEKL. The CDR3 sequence: CASSQVPRIEVGEQYF. The DNA of the CDR3 is TGCGCCAGCAGCCAAGTACCTAGAATCGAAGTGGGCGAGCAGTACTTC.

The V and J genes are TRBV5-6 and TRBJ1-1; weak D call: TRBD1 (5 bases). V gave up 2 bases and J gave up 0 bases, with 14 bases separating them. The CDR3 length is 16 residues. CDR1 is SGHDT, CDR2 YYEEEE, per germline. CDR3 loop: CASSFDPQGVNTEAFF. The DNA of the CDR3 is TGTGCCAGCAGCTTTGACCCCCAGGGTGTGAACACTGAAGCTTTCTTT.

This clone was found once. The V call is TRBV7-6, the J call TRBJ1-2, with TRBD1 matching 7 bases. The CDR3 covers 16 residues. Germline trimming cut 4 bases from V and 6 bases from J; bases unmatched to any gene: 14. Germline CDR1 and CDR2: SGHVS and FNYEAQ. The CDR3 DNA follows: TGTGCCAGCAGCTCAATTATATCGACAGGGTCGCATGGCTACACCTTC. Translation: CASSSIISTGSHGYTF. The full variable domain, in which reference TRBV7-6 and TRBJ1-2 provide the parts outside the CDR3, is GAGVSQSPRYKVTKRGQDVALRCDPISGHVSLYWYRQALGQGPEFLTYFNYEAQQDKSGLPNDRFSAERPEGSISTLTIQRTEQRDSAMYRCASSSIISTGSHGYTFGSGTRLTVV.

This clone was found a few times. The chain combines TRBV6-5 with TRBJ2-5; D possibly corresponds to TRBD2 (7 bases). CDR3 length equals 14 residues. Germline lookup yields CDR1 MNHEY and CDR2 SVGAGI. V gave up 2 bases and J gave up 5 bases, with 12 bases separating them. CDR3 loop: CASSYRGGGETQYF. Written as DNA, the CDR3 is TGTGCCAGCAGTTACAGGGGGGGCGGGGAGACCCAGTACTTC.

This clone has more than one count but fewer than ten. This chain joins TRBV27 and TRBJ1-1; D not resolved. Between the trimmed V and J ends, which lost 8 bases and 4 bases, there was a span of 20 bases. CDR1 and CDR2 from the germline V gene are MNHEY and SMNVEV (reference sequence). The CDR3 length is 15 residues. The CDR3 sequence is CASRRRVGGGTEAFF. CDR3 bases: TGTGCCAGCCGACGACGGGTCGGAGGTGGCACTGAAGCTTTCTTT.

The rearrangement uses TRBV3-1 (or the pseudogene TRBV3-2) and TRBJ2-3; 8 bases line up with TRBD2. Trimming took 4 bases from V and 2 from J; bases not matched to a gene: 23. Germline V CDR1 and CDR2: LGHDT, YNNKEL (reference sequence). This CDR3 is built from 21 residues. CDR3 sequence: CASSPDPPNVDIAGPTDTQYF. The CDR3 region has the DNA TGTGCCAGCAGCCCAGACCCACCAAACGTTGATATAGCGGGGCCCACAGATACGCAGTATTTT.

This sequence joins TRBV18 and TRBJ2-3; 12 nucleotides agree with TRBD2. Looked up from germline, CDR1 is KGHSH and CDR2 is LQKENI. Trimming at V came to 2 bases and at J to 4 bases, leaving 1 base not matched to a gene. The CDR3 length is 15 residues. The CDR3 DNA reads as TGTGCCAGCTCACCAACTAGCGGGGGGCCAGATACGCAGTATTTT. Translated, it gives CASSPTSGGPDTQYF.

This chain connects TRBV5-6 to TRBJ2-7; 10 nucleotides match TRBD1. Germline V lookup: CDR1 SGHDT, CDR2 YYEEEE. V was clipped by 9 bases and J by 5 bases; unmatched bases: 11. The CDR3 is made up of 14 amino acids. CDR3 protein: CATIRQGAPHEQYF. The CDR3, as DNA: TGTGCCACCATAAGACAGGGGGCGCCCCACGAGCAGTACTTC.

In the case of this clone: The junction does not match germline at one end; this may be a read error. J is TRBJ2-1 and V is TRBV9; 8 positions agree with TRBD2. The CDR3 is 15 amino acids. In germline, CDR1 is SGDLS, CDR2 YYNGEE. The CDR3 region is CASSGEGRGGFEQFF. The CDR3 region has the DNA TGTGCCAGCAGCGGCGAGGGTCGGGGGGGCTTTGAGCAATTCTTC.

The chain couples TRBV6-5 to TRBJ2-3; D is unresolved. The CDR3 has 11 residues. Germline CDR1 MNHEY, CDR2 SVGAGI. V dropped 6 bases and J dropped 3 bases, with 4 bases sitting between them. The CDR3 DNA reads TGTGCCAGCAGCCAGACAGATACGCAGTATTTT. Protein product: CASSQTDTQYF.

The chain couples TRBV29-1 to TRBJ2-7, with 11 bases matching TRBD2. This CDR3 has 16 amino acids. Looked up from germline, CDR1 is SQVTM and CDR2 is ANQGSEA. The trim removed 5 bases at V and 2 bases at J, leaving 11 bases unmatched. CDR3 DNA: TGCAGCGTTAAAGGTACTAGCGGGGGCAATCCCTACGAGCAGTACTTC. It translates to CSVKGTSGGNPYEQYF.

The rearrangement uses TRBV6-5 and TRBJ2-1; possibly TRBD1 for D (6 bases). This CDR3 comprises 14 residues. Germline CDR1 reads MNHEY; CDR2 reads SVGAGI. The germline V and J ends were trimmed by 8 bases and 1 base, with 12 bases remaining between them. In DNA, the CDR3 is TGTGCCAGCCTTGAGGGGGTGTCCTACAATGAGCAGTTCTTC. It encodes CASLEGVSYNEQFF.

V gene TRBV3-1 (or the pseudogene TRBV3-2) combines with J gene TRBJ1-1, with D maybe TRBD1 (5 bases). CDR3 length: 15 amino acids. V was cut by 6 bases and J by 4 bases, with 18 bases left in between. The germline CDR1 and CDR2 sequences are LGHDT and YNNKEL (reference sequence). CDR3 residues: CASSRSTGRGTEAFF. CDR3 coding DNA: TGTGCCAGCAGTCGATCCACGGGGAGGGGCACTGAAGCTTTCTTT.

The rearrangement uses TRBV7-2 and TRBJ2-7, with D possibly TRBD2 on 7 matching bases. This CDR3 has 14 amino acids. V lost 3 bases to trimming and J lost 4 bases, with 13 bases between them. CDR1 is SGHTA and CDR2 is FQGNSA in the germline V gene. CDR3 amino acids: CASSFGGGRYEQYF. CDR3 DNA sequence: TGTGCCAGCAGCTTCGGCGGGGGCCGGTACGAGCAGTACTTC.

This clone was found once. V usage is TRBV6-5 and J usage is TRBJ1-6, with D unresolved. There are 15 residues in the CDR3. The germline V and J ends were trimmed by 2 bases and 4 bases, with 9 bases remaining between them. Per germline, CDR1 MNHEY and CDR2 SVGAGI. The CDR3 DNA reads as TGTGCCAGCAGTTACGACACCAGATATAATTCACCCCTCCACTTT. Translated, it gives CASSYDTRYNSPLHF.

This chain connects TRBV10-1 to TRBJ1-1, with D perhaps TRBD1 (6 bases). V lost 6 bases to trimming and J lost 2 bases, with 13 bases between them. Germline V lookup: CDR1 WNHNN, CDR2 SYGVQD (reference sequence). The CDR3 runs to 14 residues. The CDR3 bases are TGCGCCAGCAGGGCCCAGGGGTCTAACACTGAAGCTTTCTTT. Its translation: CASRAQGSNTEAFF.

The rearrangement joins TRBV19 to TRBJ1-2; D is undetermined. CDR3 length: 15 residues. The V end was cut by 4 bases, the J end by 0 bases, with 12 bases between. Germline values: CDR1 LNHDA, CDR2 SQIVND (reference sequence). The CDR3 bases are TGTGCCAGTAGTAGGTCGGACGGGACTAACTATGGCTACACCTTC. This translates into CASSRSDGTNYGYTF.

The chain uses TRBV5-6 and TRBJ2-3; 10 bases fit TRBD2. Germline V gene sequence: CDR1 SGHDT, CDR2 YYEEEE. CDR3 length: 15 residues. Germline trimming cut 4 bases from V and 2 bases from J; bases unmatched to any gene: 4. CDR3 protein: CASSGTSGDTDTQYF. The CDR3, as DNA: TGTGCCAGCAGCGGAACTAGCGGGGACACAGATACGCAGTATTTT.

This sequence joins TRBV19 and TRBJ1-2, with a weak D call TRBD1 (6 bases). Deletions cut 4 bases from V and 6 bases from J, with 15 bases between. The length of the CDR3 is 14 residues. Germline V CDR1 and CDR2: LNHDA, SQIVND (reference sequence). The CDR3 loop reads CASSTHRDSNGYTF. As DNA, the CDR3 is TGTGCCAGTAGTACCCACAGGGATTCGAATGGCTACACCTTC.

This sequence joins TRBV6-1 and TRBJ2-7, with 8 bases lining up with TRBD1. V trimming: 1 base; J trimming: 0 bases; junction bases outside the gene matches: 2. Germline CDR1 and CDR2: MNHNS and SASEGT. This CDR3 comprises 15 residues. The DNA for the CDR3 is TGTGCCAGCAGTGAAGAGACAGGGGTCTCCTACGAGCAGTACTTC. This encodes CASSEETGVSYEQYF.